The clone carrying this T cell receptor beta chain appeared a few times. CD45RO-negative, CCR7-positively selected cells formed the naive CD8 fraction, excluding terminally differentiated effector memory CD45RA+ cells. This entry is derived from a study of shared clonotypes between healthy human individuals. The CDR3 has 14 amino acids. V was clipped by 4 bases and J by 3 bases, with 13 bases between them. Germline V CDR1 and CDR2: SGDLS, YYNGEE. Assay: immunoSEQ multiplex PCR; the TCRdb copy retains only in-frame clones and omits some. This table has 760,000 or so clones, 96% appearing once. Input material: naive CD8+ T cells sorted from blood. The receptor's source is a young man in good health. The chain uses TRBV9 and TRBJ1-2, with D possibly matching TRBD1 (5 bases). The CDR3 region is CASSPLTDYYGYTF. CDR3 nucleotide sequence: TGTGCCAGCAGCCCCCTGACAGACTACTATGGCTACACCTTC.